This T cell receptor beta chain was recovered during a study of CD8 T cells in ankylosing spondylitis. In TCRdb, the 5' RACE reads were re-called with MiXCR into one record per CDR3 protein. Found here are roughly 91,000 distinct CDR3 sequences, about 7.7% of them singletons; the top ten hold 9.9%. The CDR3 spans 14 residues. V shed 0 bases and J shed 4 bases, with 10 bases lying between them. Germline V gene lookup returns CDR1 MNHEY and CDR2 SVGEGT. Study-wide results and caveats: Prior literature has documented some motif variants in synovial fluid and blood from reactive arthritis. There was a TCR beta motif, made of eight highly homologous variants, that appeared characteristic of ankylosing spondylitis blood. Reportedly, disease-linked clones are significantly enriched in ankylosing spondylitis patients' matched synovial fluid.

This clonotype was seen repeatedly, ten times or more. The antigen is not known. J is TRBJ2-7 and V is TRBV6-2 or TRBV6-3; TRBD2 might be the D (5 bases). The specimen was blood, either unsorted or a sorted T cell fraction (not recorded which). The TCR sequence derives from a male donor with ankylosing spondylitis or in good health (not recorded which). CDR3 amino acids: CASSYSRVSYEQYF. The CDR3 DNA reads TGTGCCAGCAGTTACTCGAGGGTTTCTTACGAGCAGTACTTC.